This T cell receptor beta chain was sequenced for a study of blood T cells in healthy people across ages. Primed by a sample-barcoded 5' primer and a J-beta primer mix, a second PCR proceeded for about 6 to 12 cycles. TCRdb reprocessed the 5' RACE reads via MiXCR and lists one record per CDR3 protein. The sample contains roughly 800,000 distinct CDR3 sequences, 58% of which appear only once. What was sequenced was blood. The source of this sequence is a man between 25 and 39 years old in good health.

The DNA for the CDR3 is TGTGCCAGCAGCTTGGTGGGGACGGACCTGTTTGGCTACACCTTC. Protein product: CASSLVGTDLFGYTF. The V and J genes are TRBV5-6 and TRBJ1-2; D possibly corresponds to TRBD1 (5 bases). Trimming pared 0 bases from V and 7 bases from J, leaving 16 bases between. Per the germline V gene, CDR1 is SGHDT and CDR2 is YYEEEE. The CDR3 runs 15 residues. Full variable domain (missing parts from reference TRBV5-6 and TRBJ1-2): DAGVTQSPTHLIKTRGQQVTLRCSPKSGHDTVSWYQQALGQGPQFIFQYYEEEERQRGNFPDRFSGHQFPNYSSELNVNALLLGDSALYLCASSLVGTDLFGYTFGSGTRLTVV.